The 20 T cell receptor beta chains listed next were all sequenced from one sample in a study of blood T cells in healthy people across ages. The second PCR ran roughly 7 to 11 cycles with a sample-barcoded 5' primer and J-beta primers. One entry per CDR3 protein, called by TCRdb with MiXCR from the 5' RACE reads. The sample lists hundreds of thousands of distinct CDR3 sequences; 25% to 30% were seen once. Material: blood. These receptor sequences come from a woman of 80 years or more in good health.

This clonotype came up a few times. The J gene is TRBJ1-2, the V gene TRBV4-1; D possibly corresponds to TRBD1 (6 bases). CDR1 is MGHRA, CDR2 YSYEKL, per germline. This CDR3 spans 15 amino acids. V dropped 0 bases and J dropped 1 base, with 9 bases sitting between them. The DNA of the CDR3 is TGCGCCAGCAGCCAAGAAACAGGGTTTAACTATGGCTACACCTTC. It translates to CASSQETGFNYGYTF.

This clonotype was seen ten or more times. CDR3 residues: CASGYPPSAMWSDTQYF. Here the CDR3 DNA reads TGTGCCAGCGGCTACCCCCCCAGCGCCATGTGGTCAGATACGCAGTATTTT. The gene calls are TRBV6-2 or TRBV6-3 and TRBJ2-3; D gene uncertain. Trimming took off 8 bases at V and 4 bases at J, with 25 bases between the two ends. The CDR3 contains 17 residues. In germline, CDR1 is MNHEY, CDR2 SVGEGT.

A single count supports this clonotype. The chain carries TRBV12-3 or TRBV12-4 and TRBJ1-6; TRBD1 might be the D (5 bases). The CDR3 has 18 residues. V lost 8 bases, J lost 0 bases, and 20 bases lay in between. CDR3 coding DNA: TGTGCCAGCCGAAGGAGGGGACTTATGAGCTCCTATAATTCACCCCTCCACTTT. Protein product: CASRRRGLMSSYNSPLHF.

This clonotype was found many times. V gene TRBV10-3 combines with J gene TRBJ2-1, with 9 positions matching TRBD1. This CDR3 has 16 amino acids. Germline trimming cut 5 bases from V and 7 bases from J; bases unmatched to any gene: 12. CDR1 and CDR2 from the germline V gene are ENHRY and SYGVKD. DNA of the CDR3: TGTGCCATCAGTCCGGGACAGGGCGTTGTGGGAAATGAGCAGTTCTTC. Protein: CAISPGQGVVGNEQFF.

This clonotype was counted ten times or more. The V and J genes are TRBV7-2 and TRBJ2-5; 13 nucleotides match TRBD2. This CDR3 comprises 15 residues. Germline values: CDR1 SGHTA, CDR2 FQGNSA. V shed 5 bases and J 2 bases; nucleotides not matched to a gene: 2. CDR3 sequence: CASSVTSGGQETQYF. CDR3 sequence (DNA): TGTGCCAGCAGCGTGACTAGCGGGGGGCAAGAGACCCAGTACTTC.

A remark on this clonotype: A read error may account for a junction end that differs from germline. This chain joins TRBV7-9 and TRBJ2-1; no firm D call. Germline V gene lookup returns CDR1 SEHNR and CDR2 FQNEAQ (reference sequence). This CDR3 has 15 residues. CDR3 protein: CASSLGQAIYNEQFF. For the CDR3, the DNA is TGTGCCAGCAGCTTAGGGCAGGCGATATACAACGAGCAGTTCTTC.

The rearrangement links TRBV7-2 to TRBJ2-2; TRBD2 matches 10 bases. CDR1 SGHTA and CDR2 FQGNSA come from the germline V gene. The CDR3 has 18 residues. V lost 2 bases and J lost 0; bases outside the gene matches: 6. The CDR3 spells CASSLRVLAGANTGELFF. The CDR3 bases are TGTGCCAGCAGCTTAAGAGTCCTAGCGGGGGCGAACACCGGGGAGCTGTTTTTT.

The table lists this clonotype with a few counts. V gene TRBV7-2 combines with J gene TRBJ1-4; D unclear. Trimming cost V 3 bases and J 1 base, with 3 bases left between them. Germline loops: CDR1 SGHTA, CDR2 FQGNSA. CDR3 length equals 13 residues. CDR3 DNA: TGTGCCAGCAGCTTTCAAACTAATGAAAAACTGTTTTTT. Translated, it gives CASSFQTNEKLFF. Variable domain in full (rest from reference TRBV7-2 and TRBJ1-4): GAGVSQSPSNKVTEKGKDVELRCDPISGHTALYWYRQSLGQGLEFLIYFQGNSAPDKSGLPSDRFSAERTGGSVSTLTIQRTQQEDSAVYLCASSFQTNEKLFFGSGTQLSVL.

This rearrangement joins TRBV7-2 to TRBJ1-1, with D unclear. Trimming stripped 1 base from V and 5 bases from J, with 11 bases between. Germline assignment: CDR1 SGHTA and CDR2 FQGNSA. The CDR3 extends over 14 amino acids. The CDR3 loop reads CASSLVLKWTEAFF. The CDR3 bases are TGTGCCAGCAGCTTAGTTTTAAAGTGGACTGAAGCTTTCTTT.

The J gene is TRBJ2-3, the V gene TRBV20-1; the match to TRBD2 covers 12 bases. J lost 6 bases, V lost 6 bases, and 7 bases had no gene match. The CDR3 totals 14 residues. CDR1 and CDR2 from the germline V gene are DFQATT and SNEGSKA (reference sequence). The CDR3 DNA follows: TGCAGTGCCCGACTAGCGGGAGTTTTGGATACGCAGTATTTT. It yields the protein CSARLAGVLDTQYF.

The chain is built from TRBV3-1 and TRBJ2-2, with D possibly called TRBD1 or TRBD2 (5 bases each). There are 16 residues in the CDR3. V was pared by 6 bases and J by 1 base, with 15 bases between. Germline V gives CDR1 LGHDT, CDR2 YNNKEL (reference sequence). The DNA of the CDR3 is TGTGCCAGCAGACCCTTGGGACGGCTGAACACCGGGGAGCTGTTTTTT. Translated: CASRPLGRLNTGELFF.

This clonotype was detected many times. The chain recombines TRBV5-1 with TRBJ2-1, with 11 bases identical to TRBD2. The CDR3 totals 15 residues. In germline, CDR1 is SGHRS, CDR2 YFSETQ. V trimming: 0 bases; J trimming: 8 bases; junction bases outside the gene matches: 4. The CDR3 DNA reads as TGCGCCAGCAGCTTGGGTAGCGGGGGGGCCGATGAGCAGTTCTTC. Amino acid sequence: CASSLGSGGADEQFF.

This clonotype occurred many times. The chain recombines TRBV7-2 with TRBJ2-3; no clear D. Trimming took 2 bases from V and 2 from J, leaving 8 bases between them. The CDR3 is 14 residues long. Germline lookup yields CDR1 SGHTA and CDR2 FQGNSA. The CDR3 loop reads CASSLRQLTDTQYF. The DNA for the CDR3 is TGTGCCAGCAGCTTACGCCAGCTCACAGATACGCAGTATTTT.

This clonotype appeared many times. The V gene is TRBV3-1, the J gene TRBJ1-1; no definite D call. CDR1 and CDR2 (germline): LGHDT, YNNKEL (reference sequence). The CDR3 is 14 residues long. Trimming stripped 3 bases from V and 0 bases from J, with 8 bases between. CDR3 protein: CASSQSTVNTEAFF. Here the CDR3 DNA reads TGTGCCAGCAGCCAGTCCACGGTGAACACTGAAGCTTTCTTT. Full variable domain (outside the CDR3, taken from reference TRBV3-1 and TRBJ1-1): DTAVSQTPKYLVTQMGNDKSIKCEQNLGHDTMYWYKQDSKKFLKIMFSYNNKELIINETVPNRFSPKSPDKAHLNLHINSLELGDSAVYFCASSQSTVNTEAFFGQGTRLTVV.

This clonotype was counted ten times or more. The chain couples TRBV6-5 to TRBJ2-7, with D possibly matching TRBD2 (5 bases). Trimming shortened V by 6 bases and J by 4 bases, and 16 bases separated the two germline ends. CDR1 MNHEY and CDR2 SVGAGI come from the germline V gene. The CDR3 is 14 amino acids. CDR3 DNA: TGTGCCAGCAGGAAGGCTATATGGGAGTACGAGCAGTACTTC. Its protein product is CASRKAIWEYEQYF.

A word on this clonotype: Since the CDR3 does not end with the conserved phenylalanine or tryptophan, this likely comes from a read error. The chain joins TRBV27 to TRBJ2-7; 11 nucleotides match TRBD1. V lost 8 bases to trimming and J lost 4 bases; unmatched junction nucleotides: 4. Germline V CDR1 and CDR2: MNHEY, SMNVEV (reference sequence). This CDR3 region has 13 residues. The DNA of the CDR3 is TGTGCCAGCCGAGGACAGGGGGCTTACGAGCAGTACTTA. Encoded protein: CASRGQGAYEQYL.

Of note for this clonotype: A read error may explain this, as a much larger clone is one base away. No conserved phenylalanine or tryptophan is present at the end of the CDR3, so a read error is the likely explanation. The V and J genes are TRBV5-6 and TRBJ2-4; D is possibly TRBD2 (5 bases). The ends were cut back, 4 bases at V and 3 bases at J, with 8 bases in the middle. CDR3 length: 13 amino acids. Germline V gives CDR1 SGHDT, CDR2 YYEEEE. In DNA form, the CDR3 reads TGTGCCAGCAGCGGAGGTGACAAAAACATTCAGTACGTC. This codes for CASSGGDKNIQYV.

This clonotype occurred once. Just one base apart from a much larger clone, this may be a read error. The V gene is TRBV2, the J gene TRBJ2-3; D perhaps matches TRBD1 (5 bases). Germline CDR1 is SNHLY and CDR2 is FYNNEI. This CDR3 contains 13 residues. The ends were cut back, 4 bases at V and 5 bases at J, with 10 bases in the middle. Here the CDR3 reads CASSGVRVDTQYF. The CDR3 bases are TGTGCCAGCAGTGGTGTCAGGGTAGATACGCAGTATTTT.

This clonotype was found many times. V and J are TRBV12-3 or TRBV12-4 and TRBJ2-1; the D gene could be TRBD1 or TRBD2 (5 bases each). This CDR3 is 14 amino acids long. Trimming left V 8 bases short and J 0 bases short, with 11 bases between. CDR3 amino acids: CASGTAASYNEQFF. The CDR3 region has the DNA TGTGCCAGCGGGACGGCCGCCTCCTACAATGAGCAGTTCTTC.

This clonotype was seen at least ten times. The V gene is TRBV18, the J gene TRBJ2-5, with D hard to call. This CDR3 has 13 residues. V was clipped by 3 bases and J by 5 bases, with 10 bases between them. Per germline, CDR1 KGHSH and CDR2 LQKENI. CDR3 in DNA: TGTGCCAGCTCACCCGGCAATTCGGAGACCCAGTACTTC. Amino acids: CASSPGNSETQYF.